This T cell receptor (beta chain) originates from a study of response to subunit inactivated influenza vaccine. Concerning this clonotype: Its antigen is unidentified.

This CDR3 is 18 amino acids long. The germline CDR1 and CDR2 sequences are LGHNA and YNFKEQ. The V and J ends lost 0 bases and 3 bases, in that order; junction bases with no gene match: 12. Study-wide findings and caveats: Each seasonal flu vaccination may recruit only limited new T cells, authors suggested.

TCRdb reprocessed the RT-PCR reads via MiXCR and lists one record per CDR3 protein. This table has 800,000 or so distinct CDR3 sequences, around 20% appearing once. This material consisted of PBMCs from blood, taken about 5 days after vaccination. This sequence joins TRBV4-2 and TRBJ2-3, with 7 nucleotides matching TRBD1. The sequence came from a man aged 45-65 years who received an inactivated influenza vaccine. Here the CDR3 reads CASSQDVVGRGSTDTQYF. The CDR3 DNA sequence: TGTGCCAGCAGCCAAGACGTCGTGGGCAGGGGGTCGACAGATACGCAGTATTTT.